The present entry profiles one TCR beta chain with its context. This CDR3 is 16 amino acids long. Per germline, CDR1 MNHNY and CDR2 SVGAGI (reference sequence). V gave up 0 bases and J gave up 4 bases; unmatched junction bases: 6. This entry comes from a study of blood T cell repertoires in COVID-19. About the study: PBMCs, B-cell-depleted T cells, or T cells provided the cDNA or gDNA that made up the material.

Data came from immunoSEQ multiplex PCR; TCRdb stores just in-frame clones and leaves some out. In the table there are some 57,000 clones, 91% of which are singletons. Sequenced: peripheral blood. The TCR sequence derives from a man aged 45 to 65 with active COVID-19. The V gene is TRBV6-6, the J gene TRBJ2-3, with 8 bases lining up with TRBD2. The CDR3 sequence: CASSYSPGGPADTQYF. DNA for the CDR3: TGTGCCAGCAGTTACTCCCCGGGAGGGCCAGCAGATACGCAGTATTTT.